This TCR beta chain was sequenced for a study of CD8+ T cells in alopecia areata. Points from the study as a whole: On tofacitinib, scalp and blood still held many of the expanded lesional clones. Administration of tofacitinib significantly diminished scalp clonality and expanded CD8+ clones within the top 100.

This clone has only a few counts. The antigen is unknown. RNA was isolated and reverse transcribed to cDNA, the sequencing template. TCRdb's table, derived via immunoSEQ multiplex PCR, lists solely in-frame clones and lacks some. The repertoire consists of some 170,000 clones, with 58% occurring once and the leading ten covering 16%. Described treatment: oral pan-JAK inhibitor, 5-10 mg twice daily. Patients with alopecia areata provided lesional scalp punch biopsies as well as peripheral blood. The sorting of PBMCs gave CD4+ and CD8+ T cells. This CDR3 contains 13 residues. Trimming left V 7 bases short and J 8 bases short, with 12 bases between. Germline loops: CDR1 SNHLY, CDR2 FYNNEI.

The receptor comes from a human donor with alopecia areata. Material: CD4+ T cells sorted from blood, obtained at approximately week 60, from a patient treated with tofacitinib. The chain employs TRBV2 and TRBJ1-6, with unresolved D. The CDR3 DNA is TGTGCCAGCAATGACATGGAACATTCACCCCTCCACTTT. It translates to CASNDMEHSPLHF.